The TCR beta chain described here comes from a study of blood T cell repertoires in COVID-19. Clones were sequenced by immunoSEQ multiplex PCR, and TCRdb holds only the in-frame ones, with some missing. The table includes 200,000 to 250,000 clones, roughly 84% detected once. The cohort comprised adults aged roughly 18 to 95 years residing in approximately 22 US areas. Cohort placement rested on clinical history that participants reported themselves. The recovered donors of Cohort 3 showed two negative PCRs, clearance, or symptom resolution. This clone occurred many times. J lost 5 bases, V lost 5 bases, and 0 bases had no gene match. The CDR3 runs to 12 residues.

V is TRBV12-3 or TRBV12-4 and J is TRBJ1-5, with 7 bases identical to TRBD1. The specimen was PBMCs or T cells enriched from blood (not recorded which). This receptor was obtained from a woman aged 40 to 50 who had recovered from COVID-19. CDR3 sequence: CASSTGDQPQHF. As DNA, the CDR3 is TGTGCCAGCAGTACAGGGGATCAGCCCCAGCATTTT.